This T cell receptor beta chain was sequenced for a study of beta chain features in type 1 diabetes. About this clone: Its antigen is unidentified.

Sorted cells reached over 95% purity in every population. The whole isolated RNA underwent reverse transcription, so sequencing captured expressed TCRB transcripts. TCRdb's table, derived via immunoSEQ multiplex PCR, lists solely in-frame clones and lacks some. Of hundreds of thousands of clones listed, around 8.5% are singletons. Study-level findings and limits: Shorter TCRB CDR3s, moderately but significantly so, marked every one of the four CD4+ subsets in Type 1 diabetes patients. It was among patients, rather than healthy donors, that naive, central memory and Treg TCRB repertoires appeared more similar.

Germline V gene lookup returns CDR1 MDHEN and CDR2 SYDVKM. The junction had 2 bases not matched to a gene; V was cut back by 4 bases and J by 7 bases. The CDR3 is 12 residues long. The sequence derives from a young man with type 1 diabetes. Sequencing was performed on central memory CD4+ T cells from blood. The chain recombines TRBV28 with TRBJ1-2; 8 bases are a match to TRBD1. CDR3 sequence: CASSYDRGGYTF. In DNA form, the CDR3 reads TGTGCCAGCAGTTACGACAGGGGTGGCTACACCTTC.